This TCR beta chain emerged from a study of blood T cell repertoires in COVID-19. Study information: The cDNA or gDNA used as material had been derived from T cells, B-cell-depleted T cells, or PBMCs.

Participants spanned ages about 18 to 90 years and resided in 20 to 25 US areas. In assigning cohorts, the study relied on participant-reported clinical history. V was clipped by 6 bases and J by 4 bases, with 10 bases between them. Germline V gene data show CDR1 as MNHEY and CDR2 as SVGAGI. The CDR3 spans 13 residues. Clones were sequenced by immunoSEQ multiplex PCR, and TCRdb holds only the in-frame ones, with some missing. The repertoire holds hundreds of thousands of clones, with 80% to 90% as singletons. The clonotype comes from a woman between 45 and 60 years old in a cohort exposed to, infected with or recovered from COVID-19 (not recorded which). The gene calls are TRBV6-5 and TRBJ1-3; D is possibly TRBD1 (5 bases). The sequencing input was PBMCs or T cells enriched from blood (not recorded which). The CDR3 here is CASSRTTGNTIYF. For the CDR3, the DNA is TGTGCCAGCAGCCGGACAACCGGAAACACCATATATTTT.